These T cell receptor beta chains were read from a single sample in a study of blood T cell repertoires in COVID-19. Clones were sequenced by immunoSEQ multiplex PCR, and TCRdb holds only the in-frame ones, with some missing. The sample lists about 150,000 clones, about three quarters seen once, with roughly 1.8% in the top ten. The sample was peripheral blood. These receptors came from a man aged 80 or over with acute or convalescent COVID-19. Each CDR3 is given without its conserved first and last residue. A D gene is named only where the DNA matches it firmly.

d_call: TRBD2
v_call: TRBV30
j_call: TRBJ2-3
cdr3_aa: AWVGTSGITDTQY

d_call: TRBD1
v_call: TRBV5-1
j_call: TRBJ1-4
cdr3_aa: ASSLGGGADNEKLF

d_call: TRBD2
v_call: TRBV10-3
j_call: TRBJ2-1
cdr3_aa: AISEGLAIYNEQF

d_call: TRBD1
v_call: TRBV12-3/TRBV12-4
j_call: TRBJ2-5
cdr3_aa: ASRRTGETQY

d_call: -
v_call: TRBV10-3
j_call: TRBJ2-2
cdr3_aa: AISDSQDSANTGELF

d_call: -
v_call: TRBV5-1
j_call: TRBJ1-1
cdr3_aa: ASSLYSGPNTEAF

d_call: -
v_call: TRBV28
j_call: TRBJ2-3
cdr3_aa: ASSRQRTSRGLTDTQY

d_call: -
v_call: TRBV28
j_call: TRBJ2-2
cdr3_aa: ASSYGGRGTGELF

d_call: TRBD1
v_call: TRBV6-1
j_call: TRBJ1-4
cdr3_aa: ASSGQGQSATNEKLF

d_call: -
v_call: TRBV19
j_call: TRBJ1-2
cdr3_aa: ASSDGSRWNGYT

d_call: -
v_call: TRBV6-1
j_call: TRBJ2-7
cdr3_aa: ASSEWSYEQY

d_call: TRBD2
v_call: TRBV6-5
j_call: TRBJ2-5
cdr3_aa: ASSTLAGGWETQY

d_call: -
v_call: TRBV10-3
j_call: TRBJ2-5
cdr3_aa: ATFRGSGETQY

d_call: TRBD1
v_call: TRBV3-1/TRBV3-2
j_call: TRBJ2-2
cdr3_aa: ASSQTFGTGMVSGELF

d_call: -
v_call: TRBV7-9
j_call: TRBJ1-2
cdr3_aa: ASSFPGGVYT

d_call: TRBD1
v_call: TRBV5-1
j_call: TRBJ1-3
cdr3_aa: ASSLGGTAGNTIY

d_call: TRBD2
v_call: TRBV7-8
j_call: TRBJ2-1
cdr3_aa: ASSNSAGGEQF

d_call: -
v_call: TRBV5-1
j_call: TRBJ1-1
cdr3_aa: ASSLGSGLNTEAF

d_call: TRBD1
v_call: TRBV18
j_call: TRBJ1-1
cdr3_aa: ASSPKQGVRGTEAF

d_call: TRBD2
v_call: TRBV5-1
j_call: TRBJ2-5
cdr3_aa: ASSPGTSGQETQY

d_call: -
v_call: TRBV6-5
j_call: TRBJ2-1
cdr3_aa: ASRRGESNEQF

d_call: TRBD1
v_call: TRBV5-1
j_call: TRBJ2-5
cdr3_aa: ASSPQTGIQETQY

d_call: TRBD2
v_call: TRBV10-3
j_call: TRBJ2-3
cdr3_aa: AISESSGGGTDTQY

d_call: -
v_call: TRBV3-1/TRBV3-2
j_call: TRBJ1-3
cdr3_aa: ASSQRGSGNTIY

d_call: TRBD1
v_call: TRBV9
j_call: TRBJ1-2
cdr3_aa: ASNRGNYGYT

d_call: -
v_call: TRBV11-2
j_call: TRBJ2-3
cdr3_aa: ASSLGLVLTDTQY

d_call: TRBD2
v_call: TRBV19
j_call: TRBJ2-4
cdr3_aa: ASSIDSGGAIKAKNIQY

d_call: -
v_call: TRBV7-8
j_call: TRBJ1-3
cdr3_aa: ASSSYNRDNTIY

d_call: -
v_call: TRBV7-8
j_call: TRBJ1-1
cdr3_aa: ASSSRVGTEAF

d_call: -
v_call: TRBV5-4
j_call: TRBJ2-3
cdr3_aa: ASSLPSGRQAPTDTQY

d_call: TRBD1
v_call: TRBV7-2
j_call: TRBJ1-2
cdr3_aa: ASSSGTGPYGYT

d_call: TRBD1
v_call: TRBV18
j_call: TRBJ1-1
cdr3_aa: ASSRDRGGMNTEAF

d_call: -
v_call: TRBV7-2
j_call: TRBJ1-1
cdr3_aa: ASSLVSSNTEAF